This is a list of T cell receptor beta chains from one sample in a study of early T cells in non-severe SARS-CoV-2 infection. TCRdb reprocessed the 5' RACE reads with MiXCR, giving one entry per CDR3 protein. The profile shows 55,000 to 80,000 distinct CDR3 sequences, 10% to 15% of them singletons. The sequenced material came from whole blood. The receptors come from an adult who was a healthcare worker with PCR-confirmed SARS-CoV-2 infection or an uninfected control (not recorded which). Both conserved end residues are part of each CDR3. A D gene is named only where the DNA matches it firmly. The size entry is marked missing in some rows and otherwise reads once, few, many or a size class.

size	D	J	V	DNA	CDR3
many	-	TRBJ1-5	TRBV5-1	TGCGCCAGCAGCTTGGCCGGATCAGGCAATCAGCCCCAGCATTTT	CASSLAGSGNQPQHF
few	TRBD1	TRBJ1-1	TRBV30	TGTGCCTGGAGTCTAACAGGGGGCGTTACTGAAGCTTTCTTT	CAWSLTGGVTEAFF
few	TRBD2	TRBJ2-7	TRBV7-8	TGTGCCAGCAGCCGATCCGGGAGGGACTACGAGCAGTACTTC	CASSRSGRDYEQYF
few	-	TRBJ2-6	TRBV5-1	TGCGCCAGCAGGCTCGGAGCTTCGTACTCTGGGGCCAACGTCCTGACTTTC	CASRLGASYSGANVLTF
-	-	TRBJ2-1	TRBV7-8	TGTGCCAGCAGCTCCCCCGTTGCGGTTAGCTCCTACAATGAGCAGTTCTTC	CASSSPVAVSSYNEQFF
many	-	TRBJ2-7	TRBV9	TGTGCCAGCAGCCCACGAGACACCTACGAGCAGTACTTC	CASSPRDTYEQYF
few	-	TRBJ2-3	TRBV18	TGTGCCAGCTCAAGAGAAACGACAGATACGCAGTATTTT	CASSRETTDTQYF
-	-	TRBJ2-1	TRBV5-1	TGCGCCAGCAGCTTGGGGGTTGACTACAATGAGCAGTTCTTC	CASSLGVDYNEQFF
many	TRBD1	TRBJ2-1	TRBV12-3/TRBV12-4	TGTGCCAGCAGCCGGGACAGCGTCAATGAGCAGTTCTTC	CASSRDSVNEQFF
few	TRBD2	TRBJ2-2	TRBV3-1	TGTGCCAGCAGCCCACTTGGGCTAGCGGGGTACGGCGGGGAGCTGTTTTTT	CASSPLGLAGYGGELFF
few	TRBD1	TRBJ2-5	TRBV5-6	TGTGCCAGCAGCCGGCCGGACAGGGGAGAGACCCAGTACTTC	CASSRPDRGETQYF
-	TRBD2	TRBJ2-7	TRBV29-1	TGCAGCGTAGCCCCGGGACTAGCGGGGGGTCCGACCTACGAGCAGTACTTC	CSVAPGLAGGPTYEQYF
few	-	TRBJ2-3	TRBV5-4	TGTGCCATCCACATGTCGGGAAACCCAAGTGATACGCAGTATTTT	CAIHMSGNPSDTQYF
-	-	TRBJ2-7	TRBV11-2	TGTGCCAGCAGCTTAGGAACAGGAGCGACTTACGAGCAGTACTTC	CASSLGTGATYEQYF
many	-	TRBJ1-5	TRBV7-2	TGTGCCAGCAGCTTAACCGGGAATAGCAATCAGCCCCAGCATTTT	CASSLTGNSNQPQHF
-	TRBD2	TRBJ2-1	TRBV24-1	TGTGCCACCAGTGATTGGGGCGGGAGTGCTGAGCAGTTCTTC	CATSDWGGSAEQFF
many	-	TRBJ2-7	TRBV18	TGTGCCAGCTCACCACCCATTGGGTCTTACGAGCAGTACTTC	CASSPPIGSYEQYF
-	TRBD2	TRBJ2-5	TRBV11-3	TGTGCCAGCAGCACCGGGACTACTGAAGAGACCCAGTACTTC	CASSTGTTEETQYF
-	-	TRBJ2-1	TRBV20-1	TGCAGTGCTAGAGCTGGATGGTACAATGAGCAGTTCTTC	CSARAGWYNEQFF
-	-	TRBJ2-2	TRBV12-3/TRBV12-4	TGTGCCAGCAGTTTGATGCAGGGGAGCACCGGGGAGCTGTTTTTT	CASSLMQGSTGELFF
-	TRBD2	TRBJ2-5	TRBV6-6	TGTGCCAGCAGTTACCCCGAGCGGGAGGCGTCGGAGACCCAGTACTTC	CASSYPEREASETQYF
-	TRBD1	TRBJ2-1	TRBV3-1	TGTGCCAGCAGCCAAGAAGGGACAGGCTCCTACAATGAGCAGTTCTTC	CASSQEGTGSYNEQFF
-	TRBD2	TRBJ2-1	TRBV4-1	TGCGCCAGCAGCCAAGGAGGCGGGAGGACCTACAATGAGCAGTTCTTC	CASSQGGGRTYNEQFF
many	-	TRBJ1-2	TRBV7-9	TGTGCCAGCAGCTTAGCAAGCAGGGGTTATGGCTACACCTTC	CASSLASRGYGYTF
few	TRBD2	TRBJ2-3	TRBV7-3	TGTGCCAGCAGCCCCCAGACTAGCGGAGGAGATACGCAGTATTTT	CASSPQTSGGDTQYF
-	-	TRBJ2-3	TRBV10-2	TGCGCCAGCAGTGATGACAGATCAGATACGCAGTATTTT	CASSDDRSDTQYF
-	-	TRBJ1-6	TRBV7-8	TGTGCCAGCAGCCTACTCAGGGGTAATTCACCCCTCCACTTT	CASSLLRGNSPLHF
few	TRBD2	TRBJ2-1	TRBV6-5	TGTGCCAGCCGAGGACTAGCGGGCCTTCATTCCCTCAATGAGCAGTTCTTC	CASRGLAGLHSLNEQFF
few	-	TRBJ1-6	TRBV10-3	TGTGCCATCAGTGTTGAGGATCCCACAATAGGTTCACCCCTCCACTTT	CAISVEDPTIGSPLHF
-	TRBD1	TRBJ2-3	TRBV7-9	TGTGCCAGCAGCCATCCGCACGACAGGGAAGTTTATCTGGCAGATACGCAGTATTTT	CASSHPHDREVYLADTQYF
-	-	TRBJ1-5	TRBV21-1	TGTGCCAGCAGCAAAGCATCGACAGGGGAGGTCGGCAATCAGCCCCAGCATTTT	CASSKASTGEVGNQPQHF
few	-	TRBJ2-7	TRBV4-2	TGTGCCAGCAGCCAAGTCATGAGTTACGAGCAGTACTTC	CASSQVMSYEQYF
-	-	TRBJ2-3	TRBV7-2	TGTGCCAGCAGCTTAAGTTGGGGGACAGATACGCAGTATTTT	CASSLSWGTDTQYF
many	TRBD1	TRBJ2-3	TRBV27	TGTGCCAGCAGTTCGCGACAGGGGGGCACAGATACGCAGTATTTT	CASSSRQGGTDTQYF
-	TRBD1	TRBJ2-1	TRBV6-5	TGTGCCAGCAACCATTGGGGACAGGGAGACAATGAGCAGTTCTTC	CASNHWGQGDNEQFF
-	TRBD1	TRBJ2-7	TRBV5-1	TGCGCCAGCAGCTCGACAGGGTTACACGAGCAGTACTTC	CASSSTGLHEQYF
many	-	TRBJ2-7	TRBV5-1	TGCGCCAGCAGCTTGGATGGCCTAGGGGAGCAGTACTTC	CASSLDGLGEQYF
few	-	TRBJ2-6	TRBV5-5	TGTGCCAGCAGCTTCTCGCGCTCTGGGGCCAACGTCCTGACTTTC	CASSFSRSGANVLTF
few	-	TRBJ2-5	TRBV29-1	TGCAGCGGCATCACGACAGAGACCCAGTACTTC	CSGITTETQYF